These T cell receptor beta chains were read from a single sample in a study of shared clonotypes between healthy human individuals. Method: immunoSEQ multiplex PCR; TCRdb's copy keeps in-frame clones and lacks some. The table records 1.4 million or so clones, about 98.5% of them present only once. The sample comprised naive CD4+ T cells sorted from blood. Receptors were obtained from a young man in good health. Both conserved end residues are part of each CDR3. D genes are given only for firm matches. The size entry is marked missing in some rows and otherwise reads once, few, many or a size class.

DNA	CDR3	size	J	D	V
TGTGCCAGTAGTATGGGGGGTTTGAACACTGAAGCTTTCTTT	CASSMGGLNTEAFF	once	TRBJ1-1	-	TRBV19
TGTGCCAGCAGCTTAGACGGAGGGGGCTACGAGCAGTACTTC	CASSLDGGGYEQYF	-	TRBJ2-7	-	TRBV7-9
TGTGCCAGCAGCCCAGGGGGAGGAGAGACCCAGTACTTC	CASSPGGGETQYF	-	TRBJ2-5	-	TRBV11-2
TGTGCCAGCAGCGTAGAAAGTGGAACAGATACGCAGTATTTT	CASSVESGTDTQYF	-	TRBJ2-3	-	TRBV9
TGTGCCAGCAGCTTTGGACAGGGTGGGGAAGAGACCCAGTACTTC	CASSFGQGGEETQYF	-	TRBJ2-5	TRBD1	TRBV11-1
TGTGCCAGCAGCGTAGAAGGCGGGAGGCAAGGGTACAATGAGCAGTTCTTC	CASSVEGGRQGYNEQFF	-	TRBJ2-1	TRBD2	TRBV9
TGTGCCAGCAGCTTTACACCGTCCTCCCTACAGGCCGCTTTCTTT	CASSFTPSSLQAAFF	-	TRBJ1-1	-	TRBV7-2
TGTGCCATCAGTGAGAGCGGGAGAGGGATCCAAGAGACCCAGTACTTC	CAISESGRGIQETQYF	-	TRBJ2-5	TRBD2	TRBV10-3
TGTGCCATCAACGTAGCAGATGCGTACGAGCAGTACTTC	CAINVADAYEQYF	-	TRBJ2-7	-	TRBV10-3
TGTGCCAGCAGTGTATTGGGACGGACCCAGCATTTT	CASSVLGRTQHF	-	TRBJ1-5	-	TRBV28
TGTGCCAGCTCACCTTCCGCGCTAGCGGGAGGACCCAATGAGCAGTTCTTC	CASSPSALAGGPNEQFF	-	TRBJ2-1	TRBD2	TRBV18
TGTGCCAGCAGGGACAGGAGGAACATAAACAATGAGCAGTTCTTC	CASRDRRNINNEQFF	-	TRBJ2-1	TRBD1	TRBV7-8
TGTGCCAGCTCACCACCTAATAAAAGGGACAGGGGGCACCAGAACACCGGGGAGCTGTTTTTT	CASSPPNKRDRGHQNTGELFF	-	TRBJ2-2	TRBD1	TRBV18
TGCAGCGTAGGGACAGGGGATCGCTATGGCTACACCTTC	CSVGTGDRYGYTF	-	TRBJ1-2	TRBD1	TRBV29-1
TGTGCCATCAGCGCTTACAGGGGAGTGGGCTACGAGCAGTACTTC	CAISAYRGVGYEQYF	once	TRBJ2-7	TRBD1	TRBV10-3
TGTGCCAGCAGTTCTAACGAGCAGTACTTC	CASSSNEQYF	-	TRBJ2-7	-	TRBV28
TGCGCCAGCAGCCAAGAATTCGACAGCTACGAGCAGTACTTC	CASSQEFDSYEQYF	-	TRBJ2-7	-	TRBV4-1
TGTGCCAGCAGCGACAGGGGAGCCCTATACGGCTATGGCTACACCTTC	CASSDRGALYGYGYTF	-	TRBJ1-2	TRBD1	TRBV7-2
TGTGCCAGCAGCTACAACCCAGGAATGGTCAGCACAGATACGCAGTATTTT	CASSYNPGMVSTDTQYF	-	TRBJ2-3	-	TRBV7-2
TGTGCCATCAACATTAACAGGGGGGGACGCGAGCAGTACTTC	CAININRGGREQYF	-	TRBJ2-7	-	TRBV10-3
TGTGCCAGCAGCTTAGACCCCCCCGGGGCGACTAGCTCCTACAATGAGCAGTTCTTC	CASSLDPPGATSSYNEQFF	-	TRBJ2-1	-	TRBV11-2
TGCAGCGTAGCACAGGGTGGATTGTATGGCTACACCTTC	CSVAQGGLYGYTF	-	TRBJ1-2	-	TRBV29-1
TGTGCCAGCAGCCAAGGTATCCAAGAGACCCAGTACTTC	CASSQGIQETQYF	once	TRBJ2-5	-	TRBV14
TGTGCCAGTAGTATAGGAGGGGCGAACACCGGGGAGCTGTTTTTT	CASSIGGANTGELFF	-	TRBJ2-2	-	TRBV19